One sample yielded the 15 T cell receptor beta chains listed below, sequenced in a study of blood T cells in healthy people across ages. The use of a sample-barcoded 5' primer and a J-beta primer mix characterized a second PCR of roughly 7 to 12 cycles. TCRdb reprocessed the 5' RACE reads with MiXCR, giving one entry per CDR3 protein. Among some 560,000 distinct CDR3 sequences listed, around a quarter were seen once. These same data were also listed under a study on T cells of mothers and their children.

The sample was blood. These TCRs come from a boy between 2 and 15 years old in good health.

This chain joins TRBV7-9 and TRBJ1-2; 8 bases agree with TRBD1. Looked up from germline, CDR1 is SEHNR and CDR2 is FQNEAQ (reference sequence). This CDR3 comprises 14 residues. V lost 5 bases to trimming and J lost 3 bases; unmatched junction nucleotides: 5. The CDR3 is CASSPRTGYYGYTF. Here the CDR3 DNA reads TGTGCCAGCAGCCCCCGGACAGGGTACTATGGCTACACCTTC.

V usage is TRBV20-1 and J usage is TRBJ2-3, with TRBD2 matching over 9 bases. Germline CDR1 reads DFQATT; CDR2 reads SNEGSKA (reference sequence). This CDR3 spans 15 amino acids. Trimming took 5 bases from V and 2 from J; bases not matched to a gene: 8. This CDR3 is CSAPVAGDPTDTQYF. In DNA, the CDR3 is TGCAGTGCTCCCGTAGCGGGAGACCCCACAGATACGCAGTATTTT.

The genes are TRBV6-2 or TRBV6-3 and TRBJ2-7, with TRBD2 identical over 8 bases. The CDR3 extends over 15 amino acids. The J segment lost 7 bases and the V segment lost 2 bases, leaving 10 bases of the junction unmatched. Germline values: CDR1 MNHEY, CDR2 SVGEGT. Written as DNA, the CDR3 is TGTGCCAGCAGTTACGTGGCGGGGGGCCGGGAGGAGCAGTACTTC. Translating it yields CASSYVAGGREEQYF.

This clonotype turned up a few times. The chain is built from TRBV29-1 and TRBJ1-2; D uncertain. CDR3 length: 11 amino acids. Germline-derived CDR1 and CDR2 are SQVTM and ANQGSEA. Trimming stripped 3 bases from V and 7 bases from J, with 9 bases between. The CDR3 DNA reads as TGCAGCGTTGATTTTCCGCGTGGCTACACCTTC. Its translation is CSVDFPRGYTF.

This clonotype was seen more than once but under ten times. This sequence joins TRBV12-3 or TRBV12-4 and TRBJ1-6, with D unclear. V was cut by 7 bases and J by 0 bases, with 13 bases left in between. The CDR3 has 16 amino acids. In DNA form, the CDR3 reads TGTGCCAGCACCCTCTCGACTAGCTCCTATAATTCACCCCTCCACTTT. It is translated as CASTLSTSSYNSPLHF.

This clonotype was counted a few times. The chain uses TRBV15 and TRBJ1-1; D is undetermined. Germline V gene sequence: CDR1 LNHNV, CDR2 YYDKDF (reference sequence). The length of the CDR3 is 14 residues. Deletions cut 0 bases from V and 8 bases from J, with 13 bases between. CDR3 sequence reads: CATSRDRSVREAFF. In DNA, the CDR3 is TGTGCCACCAGCAGAGATCGTTCCGTCCGAGAAGCTTTCTTT.

This clonotype was counted a few times. The chain links TRBV12-3 or TRBV12-4 to TRBJ1-5; 8 bases fit TRBD1. CDR3 size: 14 residues. Trimming cost V 6 bases and J 7 bases; bases outside gene matches: 8. The CDR3 loop reads CASSTDRGQQPQHF. The CDR3 bases are TGTGCCAGCAGCACTGACAGGGGACAGCAGCCCCAGCATTTT.

This clonotype was recorded a few times. The chain is built from TRBV27 and TRBJ1-1; a possible D gene is TRBD1 (6 bases). Germline V gene sequence: CDR1 MNHEY, CDR2 SMNVEV (reference sequence). Trimming stripped 0 bases from V and 1 base from J, with 6 bases between. The CDR3 has 14 residues. The DNA of the CDR3 is TGTGCCAGCAGTTTATCGACAGGGAACACTGAAGCTTTCTTT. This sequence encodes CASSLSTGNTEAFF.

The V call is TRBV9, the J call TRBJ2-7; possible D gene TRBD1, 5 bases. This CDR3 has 14 residues. Trimming shortened V by 3 bases and J by 2 bases, and 12 bases separated the two germline ends. CDR1 SGDLS and CDR2 YYNGEE come from the germline V gene. Here the CDR3 reads CASSAGVGAYEQYF. Written as DNA, the CDR3 is TGTGCCAGCAGCGCCGGAGTAGGGGCCTACGAGCAGTACTTC.

This clonotype has a handful of counts. The chain is built from TRBV10-3 and TRBJ2-7, with 12 positions matching TRBD1. This CDR3 has 14 amino acids. Trimming cost V 2 bases and J 7 bases; bases outside gene matches: 3. Germline V gene sequence: CDR1 ENHRY, CDR2 SYGVKD. CDR3 in DNA: TGTGCCATCAGTGAGGGGGACAGGGGGCAAGAGCAGTACTTC. Its protein product is CAISEGDRGQEQYF.

This clonotype appeared a few times. The genes are TRBV7-9 and TRBJ2-5, with 7 bases identical to TRBD1. The J call is in doubt because the DNA end fits TRBJ2-7 better. This CDR3 is 16 amino acids long. Germline V gene data show CDR1 as SEHNR and CDR2 as FQNEAQ (reference sequence). The chain's CDR3 is CASSPRQGEPLYEQYF. CDR3 nucleotides: TGTGCCAGCAGCCCCCGACAGGGAGAACCCCTCTACGAGCAGTACTTC.

V usage is TRBV25-1 and J usage is TRBJ2-5, with a tentative D call TRBD1 (6 bases). The CDR3 runs to 14 residues. The germline V gene encodes CDR1 MGHDK and CDR2 SYGVNS. Trimming pared 3 bases from V and 4 bases from J, leaving 12 bases between. The CDR3 nucleotides are TGTGCCAGCAGTGATCCTGGGGGCCTAGAGACCCAGTACTTC. Its translation: CASSDPGGLETQYF.

This clonotype showed up just a few times. This chain uses TRBV14 with TRBJ2-3; 13 bases are a match to TRBD2. The V segment lost 4 bases and the J segment 4 bases; nucleotides outside the gene matches: 5. This CDR3 contains 16 residues. Germline lookup yields CDR1 SGHDN and CDR2 FVKESK. This CDR3 reads CASSRRTSGGPDTQYF. CDR3 in DNA: TGTGCCAGCAGCCGCCGGACTAGCGGGGGCCCAGATACGCAGTATTTT.

This clonotype was found a few times. The rearrangement links TRBV2 to TRBJ1-2, with D unresolved. Looked up from germline, CDR1 is SNHLY and CDR2 is FYNNEI. Between the trimmed V and J ends, which lost 2 bases and 7 bases, there was a span of 5 bases. CDR3 length equals 11 residues. CDR3 residues: CASSELRGYTF. For the CDR3, the DNA is TGTGCCAGCAGTGAACTCCGTGGCTACACCTTC.

The V call is TRBV7-9, the J call TRBJ2-2; D call uncertain. Between the trimmed V and J ends, which lost 5 bases and 3 bases, there was a span of 13 bases. The CDR3 extends over 15 amino acids. Germline-derived CDR1 and CDR2 are SEHNR and FQNEAQ (reference sequence). The CDR3 sequence is CASSALGWDTGELFF. The CDR3 bases are TGTGCCAGCAGCGCTCTCGGATGGGACACCGGGGAGCTGTTTTTT.